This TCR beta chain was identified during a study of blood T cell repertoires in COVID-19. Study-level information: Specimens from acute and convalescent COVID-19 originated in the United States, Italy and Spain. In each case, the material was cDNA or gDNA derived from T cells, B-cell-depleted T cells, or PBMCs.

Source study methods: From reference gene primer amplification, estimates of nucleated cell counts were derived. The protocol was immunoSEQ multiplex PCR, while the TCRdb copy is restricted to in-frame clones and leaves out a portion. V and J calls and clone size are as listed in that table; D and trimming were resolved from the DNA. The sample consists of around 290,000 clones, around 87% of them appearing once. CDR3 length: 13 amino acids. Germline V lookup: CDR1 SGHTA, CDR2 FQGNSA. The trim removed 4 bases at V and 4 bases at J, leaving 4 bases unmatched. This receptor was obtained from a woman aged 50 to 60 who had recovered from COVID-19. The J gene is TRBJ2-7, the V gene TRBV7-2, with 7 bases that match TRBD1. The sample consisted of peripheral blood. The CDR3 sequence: CASSSQGVYEQYF. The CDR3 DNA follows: TGTGCCAGCAGCTCCCAGGGGGTATACGAGCAGTACTTC. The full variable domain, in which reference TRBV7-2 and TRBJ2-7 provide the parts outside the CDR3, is GAGVSQSPSNKVTEKGKDVELRCDPISGHTALYWYRQSLGQGLEFLIYFQGNSAPDKSGLPSDRFSAERTGGSVSTLTIQRTQQEDSAVYLCASSSQGVYEQYFGPGTRLTVT.